These 32 T cell receptor beta chains originate from one sample sequenced in a study of identical twins (dated by TCRdb to about 2016). The library was obtained by 5' RACE. Instrument on record: Illumina HiSeq 2000. In-frame beta chains were kept once TCRdb had trimmed the public reads at Q25 with fastp and called clones with MiXCR. Under each unique CDR3 protein, matching rows form one entry showing the most common genes and DNA. This sample gives roughly 540,000 distinct CDR3 sequences in total; approximately 22% of them show up just once. About 0.91% of the sample belongs to the ten largest clones. Separately, the same data were catalogued under a study of T cells expressing NK-cell markers.

The specimen sequenced was CD4+ T cells sorted from blood. The receptors were gathered from a woman younger than 30 in good health.

The chain couples TRBV5-5 to TRBJ1-2, with D possibly being TRBD1 (5 bases). Germline assignment: CDR1 SGHKS and CDR2 YYEKEE (reference sequence). Trimming stripped 3 bases from V and 4 bases from J, with 19 bases between. CDR3 length equals 16 residues. CDR3 coding DNA: TGTGCCAGCAGCTATTCCCGAAAGGGGAATTCCTATGGCTACACCTTC. It specifies CASSYSRKGNSYGYTF. The variable domain in full, with the rest retrieved from reference TRBV5-5 and TRBJ1-2, is DAGVTQSPTHLIKTRGQQVTLRCSPISGHKSVSWYQQVLGQGPQFIFQYYEKEERGRGNFPDRFSARQFPNYSSELNVNALLLGDSALYLCASSYSRKGNSYGYTFGSGTRLTVV.

This clonotype was observed a few times. The V and J genes are TRBV12-5 and TRBJ2-2; D not resolved. The CDR3 is 14 amino acids. Trimming left V 2 bases short and J 6 bases short, with 10 bases between. Germline loops: CDR1 LGHNT, CDR2 FRNRAP. CDR3 nucleotide sequence: TGTGCTAGTGGTTTGCTCGCGGCGGCCGGGGAGCTGTTTTTT. It codes for CASGLLAAAGELFF. The complete variable domain, with remaining parts taken from reference TRBV12-5 and TRBJ2-2, reads DARVTQTPRHKVTEMGQEVTMRCQPILGHNTVFWYRQTMMQGLELLAYFRNRAPLDDSGMPKDRFSAEMPDATLATLKIQPSEPRDSAVYFCASGLLAAAGELFFGEGSRLTVL.

The V call is TRBV10-3, the J call TRBJ2-7, with TRBD2 matching 13 bases. Germline lookup yields CDR1 ENHRY and CDR2 SYGVKD. J gave up 7 bases and V 10 bases, and 10 bases lay outside the gene matches. The CDR3 is made up of 14 amino acids. In DNA form, the CDR3 reads TGTGCCAGCGGGACTAGCGGGGAGGCTTGGGAGCAGTACTTC. Translated, it gives CASGTSGEAWEQYF.

This clonotype was observed a few times. The rearrangement joins TRBV6-5 to TRBJ1-6; a weak D match, TRBD1 (5 bases). The ends were cut back, 1 base at V and 10 bases at J, with 11 bases in the middle. Per the germline V gene, CDR1 is MNHEY and CDR2 is SVGAGI. The CDR3 is made up of 14 amino acids. CDR3 region: CASSYYRWGSPLHF. In DNA, the CDR3 is TGTGCCAGCAGTTACTACAGGTGGGGGTCACCCCTCCACTTT.

In its sample, this clonotype was seen a few times. The rearrangement joins TRBV5-1 to TRBJ2-1; 7 bases map to TRBD1. This CDR3 comprises 15 residues. The V gene's germline CDR1 is SGHRS and CDR2 YFSETQ. Losses at the gene ends were 4 bases for V and 8 bases for J; bases not matched to a gene: 12. The chain's CDR3 is CASSSPDRAEDEQFF. The CDR3 region has the DNA TGCGCCAGCAGCAGTCCTGACAGGGCTGAGGATGAGCAGTTCTTC.

This chain connects TRBV11-3 to TRBJ2-7, with TRBD2 identical over 7 bases. Germline CDR1 is SGHNT and CDR2 is YENEEA. This CDR3 is 15 amino acids long. The junction had 6 bases not matched to a gene; V was cut back by 1 base and J by 3 bases. Here the CDR3 DNA reads TGTGCCAGCAGCTTAGGGGGCGGGGGTTACTACGAGCAGTACTTC. This translates into CASSLGGGGYYEQYF.

CDR3 sequence: CASSFLGGNTIYF. CDR3 in DNA: TGTGCCAGCAGTTTTCTAGGTGGAAACACCATATATTTT. V and J are TRBV12-3 or TRBV12-4 and TRBJ1-3; D unclear. Trimming shortened V by 3 bases and J by 3 bases, and 6 bases separated the two germline ends. The CDR3 loop spans 13 amino acids.

Only a few counts were recorded for this clonotype. CDR3 amino acids: CSAQGSTNEKLFF. In DNA form, the CDR3 reads TGCAGTGCTCAGGGATCGACTAATGAAAAACTGTTTTTT. V is TRBV20-1 and J is TRBJ1-4, with TRBD1 as a possible D gene (5 bases). V lost 5 bases and J 2 bases, leaving 9 bases between the germline ends. Germline CDR1 reads DFQATT; CDR2 reads SNEGSKA (reference sequence). The CDR3 extends over 13 amino acids.

In its sample, this clonotype was seen a few times. This chain connects TRBV7-3 to TRBJ2-1; 8 nucleotides line up with TRBD2. This CDR3 contains 16 residues. V shed 5 bases, J shed 5 bases, and the junction held 11 bases outside the gene matches. CDR1 and CDR2 from the germline V gene are SGHTA and FQGTGA. CDR3 DNA sequence: TGTGCCAGCAGCACCCTTGGCGGGGGGACCGACAATGAGCAGTTCTTC. This codes for CASSTLGGGTDNEQFF.

The chain has TRBV5-1 and TRBJ2-1; the match to TRBD2 covers 12 bases. This CDR3 spans 17 amino acids. The V gene's germline CDR1 is SGHRS and CDR2 YFSETQ. With 4 bases clipped from V and 7 bases from J, the junction kept 12 bases outside the gene matches. CDR3 loop: CASSRTSGEVYWNEQFF. The CDR3, as DNA: TGCGCCAGCAGCCGGACTAGCGGGGAGGTATATTGGAATGAGCAGTTCTTC.

The chain has TRBV18 and TRBJ1-1; D is unclear. The CDR3 totals 13 residues. CDR1 and CDR2 (germline): KGHSH, LQKENI. Trimming removed 1 base from V and 7 bases from J, with 10 bases in between. The CDR3 is CASSPLSIGEAFF. The DNA for the CDR3 is TGTGCCAGCTCACCACTTTCTATTGGTGAAGCTTTCTTT.

The chain links TRBV7-2 to TRBJ2-7; D is tentatively TRBD1 or TRBD2 (5 bases each). This CDR3 is built from 13 residues. Germline lookup yields CDR1 SGHTA and CDR2 FQGNSA. V was clipped by 1 base and J by 4 bases, with 8 bases between them. The CDR3 DNA reads TGTGCCAGCAGCTTAGGGGGGATATACGAGCAGTACTTC. It specifies CASSLGGIYEQYF.

The CDR3 protein is CSVVPRIANYGYTF. CDR3 nucleotides: TGCAGCGTTGTTCCCCGTATAGCTAACTATGGCTACACCTTC. V is TRBV29-1 and J is TRBJ1-2; D remains ambiguous. Trimming took 4 bases from V and 0 from J, leaving 12 bases between them. Per germline, CDR1 SQVTM and CDR2 ANQGSEA. The CDR3 is made up of 14 amino acids. Variable domain in full (rest from reference TRBV29-1 and TRBJ1-2): SAVISQKPSRDICQRGTSLTIQCQVDSQVTMMFWYRQQPGQSLTLIATANQGSEATYESGFVIDKFPISRPNLTFSTLTVSNMSPEDSSIYLCSVVPRIANYGYTFGSGTRLTVV.

The rearrangement uses TRBV20-1 and TRBJ2-1, with no clear D. With 6 bases removed from V and 3 bases from J, the gap between germline ends came to 3 bases. Germline V lookup: CDR1 DFQATT, CDR2 SNEGSKA (reference sequence). CDR3 length equals 10 residues. The CDR3 DNA sequence: TGCAGTGCCAACTACAATGAGCAGTTCTTC. It codes for CSANYNEQFF.

This clonotype was seen a few times. The chain is built from TRBV29-1 and TRBJ1-6, with D perhaps TRBD1 (6 bases). The CDR3 loop spans 13 amino acids. Germline V gene sequence: CDR1 SQVTM, CDR2 ANQGSEA. Trimming stripped 5 bases from V and 10 bases from J, with 15 bases between. The CDR3 DNA reads as TGCAGCGTTTCACAGGGAAGGGGATCACCCCTCCACTTT. The encoded protein is CSVSQGRGSPLHF.

There are a few counts of this clonotype. The V and J genes are TRBV12-3 or TRBV12-4 and TRBJ1-6; 8 positions match TRBD1. The CDR3 spans 13 residues. The trim removed 6 bases at V and 9 bases at J, leaving 4 bases unmatched. The CDR3 DNA reads TGTGCCAGCAGCGACAGGGGTAGTTCACCCCTCCACTTT. This codes for CASSDRGSSPLHF.

The chain has TRBV20-1 and TRBJ2-1; 9 nucleotides match TRBD2. The CDR3 runs 15 residues. V trimming: 4 bases; J trimming: 4 bases; junction bases outside the gene matches: 8. The germline CDR1 and CDR2 sequences are DFQATT and SNEGSKA (reference sequence). The CDR3 coding sequence is TGCAGTGCTACTAAAGCGGGAGGAAGGTACAATGAGCAGTTCTTC. This codes for CSATKAGGRYNEQFF.

This clonotype was found many times. The chain is built from TRBV5-1 and TRBJ1-2; 7 positions match TRBD1. Germline V lookup: CDR1 SGHRS, CDR2 YFSETQ. The CDR3 consists of 13 residues. The V gene end was trimmed by 1 base and the J gene end by 3 bases; junction bases not matched to a gene: 0. CDR3 DNA sequence: TGCGCCAGCAGCTTGACAGGGGACTATGGCTACACCTTC. It yields the protein CASSLTGDYGYTF.

This clonotype has only a few counts. The chain employs TRBV11-3 and TRBJ1-1; D is perhaps TRBD1 (5 bases). The V end lost 2 bases, the J end lost 4 bases, and 17 bases lay between the germline ends. CDR1 and CDR2 (germline): SGHNT, YENEEA. The CDR3 is made up of 16 amino acids. CDR3: CASSLSHEQGFTEAFF. The CDR3 DNA reads TGTGCCAGCAGCTTATCCCATGAGCAGGGTTTCACTGAAGCTTTCTTT.

This clonotype was found a few times. J is TRBJ2-4 and V is TRBV5-1, with 13 bases matching TRBD2. The CDR3 has 19 amino acids. The trim removed 5 bases at V and 1 base at J, leaving 12 bases unmatched. Germline assignment: CDR1 SGHRS and CDR2 YFSETQ. The CDR3 region has the DNA TGCGCCAGCAGTAATAGGACTAGCGGGGGAAGGCTGGCCAAAAACATTCAGTACTTC. It specifies CASSNRTSGGRLAKNIQYF.

The chain links TRBV10-3 to TRBJ1-5; a weak D match, TRBD1 (6 bases). V lost 6 bases to trimming and J lost 9 bases, with 15 bases between them. Germline V gene lookup returns CDR1 ENHRY and CDR2 SYGVKD. The CDR3 length is 13 residues. The CDR3 here is CAIRGASSGPQHF. The CDR3 DNA is TGTGCCATCAGGGGGGCGTCCTCAGGGCCCCAGCATTTT.

Many counts were recorded for this clonotype. The chain uses TRBV27 and TRBJ2-1; 11 bases match TRBD2. This CDR3 is built from 19 residues. Germline CDR1 and CDR2: MNHEY and SMNVEV (reference sequence). With V trimmed by 1 base and J by 8 bases, 16 bases remained unmatched. In DNA form, the CDR3 reads TGTGCCAGCAGTTTATTCGGCGTAGCGGGAGGGCCTAGAGTACATGAGCAGTTCTTC. Its protein product is CASSLFGVAGGPRVHEQFF.

J is TRBJ2-7 and V is TRBV27; perhaps TRBD2 as D (6 bases). The CDR3 length is 13 residues. Germline loops: CDR1 MNHEY, CDR2 SMNVEV (reference sequence). Trimming left V 6 bases short and J 5 bases short, with 14 bases between. Here the CDR3 DNA reads TGTGCCAGCAGGATCGCCGCGGGACACGAGCAGTACTTC. Residues: CASRIAAGHEQYF.

A note on this clonotype: Because the CDR3's place on the DNA is in doubt, the DNA is left out and the CDR3 is given as listed by TCRdb. The genes are TRBV7-5 and TRBJ2-7; TRBD1 reflects the table's D call only, with no check against the DNA. TRBV7-5 is a known pseudogene. The length of the CDR3 is 16 amino acids, counting both ends. CDR3 sequence reads: CISVSEALRGTYEQYF.

This sequence joins TRBV6-2 or TRBV6-3 and TRBJ2-7, with no clear D. Germline-derived CDR1 and CDR2 are MNHEY and SVGEGT. The CDR3 is 12 residues long. V was cut by 4 bases and J by 9 bases, with 13 bases left in between. Written as DNA, the CDR3 is TGTGCCAGCAGTTTTGACTCCCTGAGGCAGTACTTC. Translated: CASSFDSLRQYF.

This clonotype has a handful of counts. This chain connects TRBV20-1 to TRBJ2-3, with 8 bases matching TRBD2. V lost 4 bases to trimming and J lost 0 bases; unmatched junction nucleotides: 9. Germline CDR1 is DFQATT and CDR2 is SNEGSKA (reference sequence). The CDR3 contains 16 residues. The CDR3 spells CSAKTLLAASTDTQYF. The CDR3 DNA reads as TGCAGTGCTAAAACGTTACTAGCGGCTAGCACAGATACGCAGTATTTT.

This clonotype showed up just a few times. This sequence joins TRBV18 and TRBJ1-1, with unresolved D. The V gene lost 3 bases and the J gene lost 0 bases, with 8 bases spanning the gap. This CDR3 is 14 amino acids long. CDR1 is KGHSH, CDR2 LQKENI, per germline. CDR3 region: CASSPRTVNTEAFF. CDR3 in DNA: TGTGCCAGCTCACCCAGGACGGTGAACACTGAAGCTTTCTTT. Full variable domain (missing parts from reference TRBV18 and TRBJ1-1): NAGVMQNPRHLVRRRGQEARLRCSPMKGHSHVYWYRQLPEEGLKFMVYLQKENIIDESGMPKERFSAEFPKEGPSILRIQQVVRGDSAAYFCASSPRTVNTEAFFGQGTRLTVV.

This clonotype was picked up many times. The V call is TRBV12-3 or TRBV12-4, the J call TRBJ1-5; D is unclear. CDR3 length: 14 amino acids. Trimming took off 4 bases at V and 2 bases at J, with 9 bases between the two ends. DNA of the CDR3: TGTGCCAGCAGTTCCCGGGATCGCAATCAGCCCCAGCATTTT. Residues: CASSSRDRNQPQHF.

The chain combines TRBV19 with TRBJ1-1; D possibly corresponds to TRBD1 (6 bases). Trimming took 5 bases from V and 0 from J, leaving 10 bases between them. This CDR3 has 14 amino acids. Germline CDR1 and CDR2: LNHDA and SQIVND (reference sequence). The chain's CDR3 is CASSPGTMNTEAFF. CDR3 bases: TGTGCCAGTAGTCCCGGGACAATGAACACTGAAGCTTTCTTT.

The rearrangement uses TRBV6-5 and TRBJ2-2, with D possibly being TRBD2 (6 bases). The length of the CDR3 is 16 residues. The ends were cut back, 0 bases at V and 4 bases at J, with 12 bases in the middle. CDR1 is MNHEY, CDR2 SVGAGI, per germline. The CDR3 protein is CASSYSPSEVTGELFF. DNA for the CDR3: TGTGCCAGCAGTTACTCGCCTAGCGAAGTCACCGGGGAGCTGTTTTTT.

This clonotype was counted a few times. This chain uses TRBV20-1 with TRBJ2-5, with D tentatively TRBD1 (7 bases). Per the germline V gene, CDR1 is DFQATT and CDR2 is SNEGSKA (reference sequence). The CDR3 length is 15 residues. The V gene lost 2 bases and the J gene lost 4 bases, with 17 bases spanning the gap. The CDR3 region is CSARLDRRGGETQYF. In DNA form, the CDR3 reads TGCAGTGCTAGATTGGACAGGAGGGGTGGAGAGACCCAGTACTTC.

Only a few counts were recorded for this clonotype. The DNA for the CDR3 is TGTGCCAGCAAAGGCTACAGCTCCTACAATGAGCAGTTCTTC. This sequence encodes CASKGYSSYNEQFF. This chain connects TRBV6-1 to TRBJ2-1, with unresolved D. Germline V gene lookup returns CDR1 MNHNS and CDR2 SASEGT. V was clipped by 7 bases and J by 0 bases, with 10 bases between them. This CDR3 contains 14 residues.